A single TCR beta chain is shown here with its context. The V gene end was trimmed by 0 bases and the J gene end by 6 bases; junction bases not matched to a gene: 6. Germline V gene sequence: CDR1 SGHRS, CDR2 YFSETQ. This CDR3 spans 16 amino acids. This sample is part of a study of blood T cell repertoires in COVID-19. Assay: immunoSEQ multiplex PCR; the TCRdb copy retains only in-frame clones and omits some. The sample shows some 120,000 clones, roughly nine tenths of them seen only once. The source material was peripheral blood. This receptor was obtained from a man between 50 and 59 years old with active COVID-19. The J gene is TRBJ2-3, the V gene TRBV5-1, with 11 bases lining up with TRBD2. The CDR3 loop reads CASSLEASGGWDTQYF. CDR3 DNA: TGCGCCAGCAGCTTGGAGGCTAGCGGGGGGTGGGATACGCAGTATTTT.